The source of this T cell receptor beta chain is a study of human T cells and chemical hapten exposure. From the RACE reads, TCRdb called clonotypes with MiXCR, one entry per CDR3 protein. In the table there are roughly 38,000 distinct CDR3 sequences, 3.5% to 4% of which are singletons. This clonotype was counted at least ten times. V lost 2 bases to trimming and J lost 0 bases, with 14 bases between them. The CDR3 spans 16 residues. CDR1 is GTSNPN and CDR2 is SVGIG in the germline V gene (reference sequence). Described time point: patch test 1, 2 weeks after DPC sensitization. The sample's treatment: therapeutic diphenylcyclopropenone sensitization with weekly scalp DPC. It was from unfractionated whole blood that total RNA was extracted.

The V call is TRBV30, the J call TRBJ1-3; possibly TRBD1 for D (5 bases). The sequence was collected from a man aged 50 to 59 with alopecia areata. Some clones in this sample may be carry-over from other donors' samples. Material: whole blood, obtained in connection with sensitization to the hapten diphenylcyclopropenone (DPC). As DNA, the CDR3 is TGTGCCTGGAGTACCAAGGGACCGTACTCTGGAAACACCATATATTTT. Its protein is CAWSTKGPYSGNTIYF.